This is a list of T cell receptor beta chains from one sample in a study of shared clonotypes between healthy human individuals. Generated by immunoSEQ multiplex PCR, the TCRdb table keeps only in-frame clones and is missing some. The repertoire holds roughly 590,000 clones, with around 95% as singletons. Material for sequencing was naive CD8+ T cells sorted from blood. The receptors come from a woman aged 25 to 39 in good health. CDR3s include the opening cysteine and the closing phenylalanine or tryptophan. The D gene is left open where the match is weak. Some rows have no size entry. The others give once, few or many, or a class for an expanded clone.

V gene: TRBV27
D gene: -
J gene: TRBJ1-6
clone size: -
CDR3 protein: CASSFGQGDSPLHF
CDR3 DNA: TGTGCCAGCAGTTTTGGGCAGGGAGATTCACCCCTCCACTTT

V gene: TRBV28
D gene: -
J gene: TRBJ1-1
clone size: -
CDR3 protein: CATSSPWTERTEAFF
CDR3 DNA: TGTGCCACCTCTAGCCCTTGGACCGAAAGGACTGAAGCTTTCTTT

V gene: TRBV10-3
D gene: -
J gene: TRBJ2-1
clone size: -
CDR3 protein: CAISEMGGDEQFF
CDR3 DNA: TGTGCCATCAGTGAGATGGGGGGTGATGAGCAGTTCTTC

V gene: TRBV28
D gene: -
J gene: TRBJ1-6
clone size: -
CDR3 protein: CASIMTGGAKGPLHF
CDR3 DNA: TGTGCCAGCATTATGACAGGTGGCGCAAAGGGACCCCTCCACTTT

V gene: TRBV7-6
D gene: -
J gene: TRBJ1-1
clone size: -
CDR3 protein: CASSLERASEAFF
CDR3 DNA: TGTGCCAGCAGCTTAGAACGTGCTTCTGAAGCTTTCTTT

V gene: TRBV7-6
D gene: TRBD1
J gene: TRBJ1-2
clone size: -
CDR3 protein: CASSIQGQGGYGYTF
CDR3 DNA: TGTGCCAGCAGCATTCAAGGACAGGGGGGCTATGGCTACACCTTC

V gene: TRBV7-9
D gene: TRBD1
J gene: TRBJ1-2
clone size: -
CDR3 protein: CASSFALLDRGGYGYTF
CDR3 DNA: TGTGCCAGCAGCTTCGCTCTTCTCGACAGGGGTGGGTATGGCTACACCTTC

V gene: TRBV18
D gene: TRBD2
J gene: TRBJ2-1
clone size: -
CDR3 protein: CASSPGVAGAYNEQFF
CDR3 DNA: TGTGCCAGCTCACCAGGGGTAGCGGGAGCCTACAATGAGCAGTTCTTC

V gene: TRBV5-6
D gene: -
J gene: TRBJ2-2
clone size: -
CDR3 protein: CASSHWGKTSGELFF
CDR3 DNA: TGTGCCAGCAGCCACTGGGGAAAGACGTCCGGGGAGCTGTTTTTT

V gene: TRBV28
D gene: -
J gene: TRBJ2-1
clone size: -
CDR3 protein: CASSFWALGQFF
CDR3 DNA: TGTGCCAGCAGTTTCTGGGCACTCGGGCAGTTCTTC

V gene: TRBV29-1
D gene: -
J gene: TRBJ2-7
clone size: -
CDR3 protein: CSVVEGTYEQYF
CDR3 DNA: TGCAGCGTTGTTGAGGGAACCTACGAGCAGTACTTC

V gene: TRBV6-6
D gene: -
J gene: TRBJ1-5
clone size: -
CDR3 protein: CASSHRDVGNQPQHF
CDR3 DNA: TGTGCCAGCTCCCACAGGGATGTGGGCAATCAGCCCCAGCATTTT

V gene: TRBV28
D gene: -
J gene: TRBJ2-3
clone size: -
CDR3 protein: CASSSTWGGTDTQYF
CDR3 DNA: TGTGCCAGCAGCTCTACTTGGGGGGGCACAGATACGCAGTATTTT

V gene: TRBV4-1
D gene: TRBD2
J gene: TRBJ2-1
clone size: once
CDR3 protein: CASSPKESGRADLGEQFF
CDR3 DNA: TGCGCCAGCAGCCCCAAAGAGAGCGGGAGGGCCGATTTGGGTGAGCAGTTCTTC